The rows below give T cell receptor beta chains drawn from one sample of a study of beta chain features in type 1 diabetes. Produced via immunoSEQ multiplex PCR; TCRdb's table is partial and in-frame only. The profile shows around 430,000 clones, about 32% of them singletons. Sequenced: naive CD4+ T cells from blood. The receptors were sampled from a man between 18 and 29 years old in good health. CDR3s include the opening cysteine and the closing phenylalanine or tryptophan. The D gene is left open where the match is weak. Clone size is not always given. Where it is, it says once, few, many or a class for expanded clones.

TRBV30,NA,TRBJ2-7,NA,CAWTIKHEQYF,TGTGCCTGGACGATTAAGCACGAGCAGTACTTC
TRBV28,NA,TRBJ2-1,NA,CASSLYPQGSKFF,TGTGCCAGCAGTTTGTATCCCCAGGGTTCGAAGTTCTTC
TRBV4-3,NA,TRBJ2-1,NA,CASSQRRGLSYNEQFF,TGCGCCAGCAGCCAGAGGAGGGGATTAAGCTACAATGAGCAGTTCTTC
TRBV7-6,NA,TRBJ2-6,NA,CASSLTGANVLTF,TGTGCCAGCAGCTTAACAGGGGCCAACGTCCTGACTTTC
TRBV4-2,few,TRBJ2-1,NA,CASSQEGYNEQFF,TGTGCCAGCAGCCAAGAAGGCTACAATGAGCAGTTCTTC
TRBV5-1,NA,TRBJ2-5,TRBD1,CASSLEGQLETQYF,TGCGCCAGCAGCTTGGAGGGACAGCTGGAGACCCAGTACTTC
TRBV29-1,NA,TRBJ2-4,TRBD1,CSVETAGGQWIAKNIQYF,TGCAGCGTTGAAACGGCAGGGGGCCAGTGGATAGCCAAAAACATTCAGTACTTC
TRBV6-5,few,TRBJ2-1,NA,CASRKHNEQFF,TGTGCCAGCAGGAAACACAATGAGCAGTTCTTC
TRBV30,few,TRBJ2-7,NA,CAWSLTGPYEQYF,TGTGCCTGGAGTCTCACAGGGCCCTACGAGCAGTACTTC
TRBV30,NA,TRBJ1-4,NA,CAWSPPGAQRATNEKLFF,TGTGCCTGGAGTCCCCCGGGGGCCCAACGGGCAACTAATGAAAAACTGTTTTTT
TRBV9,NA,TRBJ2-6,NA,CASSVGAAGANVLTF,TGTGCCAGCAGCGTAGGAGCCGCTGGGGCCAACGTCCTGACTTTC
TRBV30,NA,TRBJ1-1,NA,CAWARGRVGSEAFF,TGTGCCTGGGCCAGAGGCCGGGTGGGGTCTGAAGCTTTCTTT
TRBV30,few,TRBJ2-1,TRBD2,CAWGTSGLYNEQFF,TGTGCCTGGGGGACTAGCGGGCTCTACAATGAGCAGTTCTTC
TRBV9,NA,TRBJ2-5,TRBD2,CASSVVASGGQETQYF,TGTGCCAGCAGCGTAGTGGCTAGCGGGGGCCAAGAGACCCAGTACTTC
TRBV28,few,TRBJ2-1,NA,CASSPLGINGEQFF,TGTGCCAGCAGTCCCCTGGGTATCAATGGTGAGCAGTTCTTC
TRBV4-1,few,TRBJ2-7,NA,CASSQERQHLGHEQYF,TGCGCCAGCAGCCAAGAAAGACAACACCTCGGCCACGAGCAGTACTTC
TRBV29-1,few,TRBJ2-7,TRBD1,CSVVAQGASAEQYF,TGCAGCGTTGTGGCACAGGGGGCGTCTGCCGAGCAGTACTTC
TRBV29-1,few,TRBJ2-3,NA,CSVEGNSTDTQYF,TGCAGCGTTGAAGGCAATAGCACAGATACGCAGTATTTT
TRBV7-2,NA,TRBJ2-7,NA,CASSLPGVSYEQYF,TGTGCCAGCAGCTTACCGGGGGTCTCCTACGAGCAGTACTTC
TRBV20-1,few,TRBJ2-7,NA,CSAGDPYEQYF,TGCAGTGCTGGGGATCCCTACGAGCAGTACTTC
TRBV2,NA,TRBJ2-5,TRBD2,CASSGRLGGSSETQYF,TGTGCCAGCAGTGGAAGACTAGGCGGGAGTTCGGAGACCCAGTACTTC
TRBV29-1,NA,TRBJ2-2,TRBD1,CSAGTGVTGELFF,TGCAGCGCCGGGACAGGAGTCACCGGGGAGCTGTTTTTT
TRBV30,NA,TRBJ2-1,TRBD2,CAWSRSGSFNEQFF,TGTGCCTGGAGTCGGAGCGGGAGTTTCAATGAGCAGTTCTTC
TRBV27,few,TRBJ2-7,TRBD1,CARSRDREPYEQYF,TGTGCCAGATCCAGGGACAGGGAACCCTACGAGCAGTACTTC
TRBV2,NA,TRBJ2-3,TRBD2,CASTGAGVSDTQYF,TGTGCCAGCACTGGGGCGGGAGTCTCAGATACGCAGTATTTT
TRBV30,NA,TRBJ1-5,TRBD1,CAWETGGEQPQHF,TGTGCCTGGGAGACAGGGGGCGAACAGCCCCAGCATTTT
TRBV30,NA,TRBJ1-2,TRBD1,CAWSVRTGLGYTF,TGTGCCTGGAGTGTAAGGACAGGGCTTGGCTACACCTTC
TRBV10-3,few,TRBJ2-5,NA,CAISAGGEETQYF,TGTGCCATCAGTGCAGGAGGGGAAGAGACCCAGTACTTC
TRBV7-3,NA,TRBJ2-1,NA,CASSWGLAHNEQFF,TGTGCCAGCAGCTGGGGCCTAGCCCACAATGAGCAGTTCTTC
TRBV10-3,NA,TRBJ2-7,TRBD2,CAIRQAGGFYEQYF,TGTGCCATCAGACAAGCGGGAGGTTTCTACGAGCAGTACTTC
TRBV9,NA,TRBJ2-3,NA,CASSVGGGADTQYF,TGTGCCAGCAGCGTAGGAGGGGGAGCAGATACGCAGTATTTT
TRBV7-2,NA,TRBJ2-7,NA,CASSLGTTFGYEQYF,TGTGCCAGCAGCTTGGGGACAACCTTTGGCTACGAGCAGTACTTC
TRBV29-1,NA,TRBJ1-2,NA,CSVEDLGTPNYGYTF,TGCAGCGTTGAAGATCTTGGCACCCCTAACTATGGCTACACCTTC
TRBV7-8,NA,TRBJ2-5,NA,CASSLRFLGAGQETQYF,TGTGCCAGCAGCTTAAGGTTCCTGGGGGCGGGTCAAGAGACCCAGTACTTC
TRBV9,NA,TRBJ2-1,NA,CASSVAGNYNEQFF,TGTGCCAGCAGCGTAGCAGGTAACTACAATGAGCAGTTCTTC
TRBV7-9,few,TRBJ2-1,TRBD1,CASSFYDRAYNEQFF,TGTGCCAGCAGCTTTTACGACAGGGCTTACAATGAGCAGTTCTTC
TRBV4-1,NA,TRBJ2-5,TRBD2,CASSQDLAGGETQYF,TGCGCCAGCAGCCAAGATTTAGCGGGAGGAGAGACCCAGTACTTC
TRBV25-1,NA,TRBJ2-7,TRBD1,CASRGQVLNEQYF,TGTGCCAGCAGGGGACAGGTACTTAACGAGCAGTACTTC
TRBV5-4,few,TRBJ2-3,TRBD1,CASSQRQGSTDTQYF,TGTGCCAGCAGTCAAAGACAGGGGAGCACAGATACGCAGTATTTT
TRBV5-1,NA,TRBJ2-3,TRBD2,CASSLGQLSGGSTDTQYF,TGCGCCAGCAGCTTGGGACAACTTAGCGGGGGAAGCACAGATACGCAGTATTTT
TRBV6-1,few,TRBJ2-1,TRBD1,CASSETGGSYNEQFF,TGTGCCAGCAGCGAAACAGGGGGCTCCTACAATGAGCAGTTCTTC
TRBV7-6,NA,TRBJ2-7,NA,CASSLTWSSYEQYF,TGTGCCAGCAGCTTGACTTGGAGCTCCTACGAGCAGTACTTC
TRBV5-4,NA,TRBJ2-2,TRBD1,CASSRETGGVTGELFF,TGTGCCAGCAGCCGAGAGACAGGGGGAGTCACCGGGGAGCTGTTTTTT
TRBV28,NA,TRBJ2-4,NA,CASRLTPAKNIQYF,TGTGCCAGCAGACTGACACCAGCCAAAAACATTCAGTACTTC
TRBV20-1,NA,TRBJ1-2,NA,CSPDYGYTF,TGCAGTCCCGACTATGGCTACACCTTC
TRBV18,few,TRBJ2-5,TRBD1,CASSPPQGAVLQETQYF,TGTGCCAGCTCACCACCGCAGGGGGCTGTGCTGCAAGAGACCCAGTACTTC